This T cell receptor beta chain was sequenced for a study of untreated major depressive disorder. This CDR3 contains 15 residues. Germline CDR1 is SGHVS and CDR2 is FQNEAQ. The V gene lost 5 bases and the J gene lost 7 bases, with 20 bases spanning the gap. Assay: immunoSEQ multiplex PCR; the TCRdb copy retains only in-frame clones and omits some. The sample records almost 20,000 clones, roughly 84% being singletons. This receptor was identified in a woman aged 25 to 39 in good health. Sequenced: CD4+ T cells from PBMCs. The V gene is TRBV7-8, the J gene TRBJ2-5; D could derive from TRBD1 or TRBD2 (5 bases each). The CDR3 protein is CASSLGTAALGTQYF. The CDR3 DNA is TGTGCCAGCAGCCTAGGGACCGCTGCCTTGGGGACCCAGTACTTC. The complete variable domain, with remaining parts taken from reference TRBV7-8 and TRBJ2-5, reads GAGVSQSPRYKVAKRGQDVALRCDPISGHVSLFWYQQALGQGPEFLTYFQNEAQLDKSGLPSDRFFAERPEGSVSTLKIQRTQQEDSAVYLCASSLGTAALGTQYFGPGTRLLVL.